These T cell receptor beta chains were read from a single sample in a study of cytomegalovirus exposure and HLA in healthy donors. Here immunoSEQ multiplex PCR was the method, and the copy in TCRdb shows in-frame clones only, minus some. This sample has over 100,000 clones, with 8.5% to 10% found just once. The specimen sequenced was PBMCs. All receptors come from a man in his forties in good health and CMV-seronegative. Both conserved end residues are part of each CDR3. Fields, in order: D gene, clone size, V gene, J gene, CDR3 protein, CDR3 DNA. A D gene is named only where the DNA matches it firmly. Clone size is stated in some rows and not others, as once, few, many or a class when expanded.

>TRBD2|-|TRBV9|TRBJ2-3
CASSVATASGGTDTQYF
TGTGCCAGCAGCGTAGCTACGGCTAGCGGGGGCACAGATACGCAGTATTTT
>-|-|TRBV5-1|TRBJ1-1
CASSYITPTNTEAFF
TGCGCCAGCAGCTATATCACACCCACGAACACTGAAGCTTTCTTT
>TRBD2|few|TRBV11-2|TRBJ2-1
CASSLGGGGASYNEQFF
TGTGCCAGCAGCTTAGGGGGCGGGGGGGCCTCCTACAATGAGCAGTTCTTC
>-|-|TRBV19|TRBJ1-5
CASSIGSKGNQPQHF
TGTGCCAGTAGTATAGGGAGTAAGGGGAATCAGCCCCAGCATTTT
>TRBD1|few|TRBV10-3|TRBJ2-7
CAISDGQEVYEQYF
TGTGCCATCAGTGATGGACAGGAGGTCTACGAGCAGTACTTC
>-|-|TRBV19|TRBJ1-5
CASSIVAVNQPQHF
TGTGCCAGTAGTATAGTGGCAGTCAATCAGCCCCAGCATTTT
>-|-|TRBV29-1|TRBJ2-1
CSVEDWRRGGHKEQFF
TGCAGCGTTGAAGATTGGCGTAGGGGGGGTCATAAGGAGCAGTTCTTC
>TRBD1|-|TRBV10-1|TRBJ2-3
CASSGQGTDTQYF
TGCGCCAGCAGTGGACAGGGGACAGATACGCAGTATTTT
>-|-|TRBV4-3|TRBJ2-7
CASSPHRESFPYEQYF
TGCGCCAGCAGCCCTCACAGGGAAAGTTTCCCCTACGAGCAGTACTTC
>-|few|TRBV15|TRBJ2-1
CATSRGDSGPNEQFF
TGTGCCACCAGCAGAGGAGACAGCGGGCCCAATGAGCAGTTCTTC
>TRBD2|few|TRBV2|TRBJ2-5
CASSWTSGQETQYF
TGTGCCAGCAGTTGGACTAGCGGACAAGAGACCCAGTACTTC
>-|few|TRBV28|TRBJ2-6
CASSILAGANVLTF
TGTGCCAGCAGTATCCTAGCGGGGGCCAACGTCCTGACTTTC
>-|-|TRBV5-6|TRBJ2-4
CASSLGANIQYF
TGTGCCAGCAGCTTAGGGGCAAACATTCAGTACTTC
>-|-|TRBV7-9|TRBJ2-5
CASSRTNQETQYF
TGTGCCAGCAGCCGGACAAACCAAGAGACCCAGTACTTC
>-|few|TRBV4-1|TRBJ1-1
CASSLGLVRGPSMAFF
TGCGCCAGCAGCCTAGGATTGGTCAGGGGCCCAAGTATGGCTTTCTTT
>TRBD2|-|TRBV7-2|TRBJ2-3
CASHIAGGTDTQYF
TGTGCCAGCCATATAGCGGGGGGCACAGATACGCAGTATTTT